These 6 T cell receptor beta chains were sequenced from one sample in a study of shared clonotypes between healthy human individuals. The protocol was immunoSEQ multiplex PCR, while the TCRdb copy is restricted to in-frame clones and leaves out a portion. This table holds 600,000 or so clones, roughly 96% found once. Selected positively for CCR7 and CD45RO-negative, naive CD8 cells excluded terminally differentiated effector memory CD45RA+ cells. The sample consisted of naive CD8+ T cells sorted from blood. These receptors originate from a woman in her 30s in good health.

The V and J genes are TRBV30 and TRBJ2-5; D unresolved. The DNA end is more similar to TRBJ2-7, so the J call may be wrong. CDR3 length: 16 amino acids. Germline CDR1 and CDR2: GTSNPN and SVGIG (reference sequence). CDR3 amino acids: CAWSVSRALSSYEQYF. The CDR3 DNA follows: TGTGCCTGGAGTGTATCTCGGGCCCTGAGCTCCTACGAGCAGTACTTC.

This chain connects TRBV11-3 to TRBJ2-1; TRBD2 matches at 8 bases. CDR3 length: 15 residues. V dropped 5 bases and J dropped 8; count of bases not matched to a gene: 11. Germline CDR1 and CDR2: SGHNT and YENEEA. This chain's CDR3 is CASSQAGVSYDEQFF. The CDR3 DNA sequence: TGTGCCAGCAGCCAAGCGGGAGTGAGTTACGATGAGCAGTTCTTC.

A note on this clone: Within the sample, other DNA sequences also encode this same CDR3. The gene calls are TRBV28 and TRBJ2-2; perhaps TRBD2 as D (5 bases). The V end lost 2 bases, the J end lost 2 bases, and 6 bases lay between the germline ends. Per the germline V gene, CDR1 is MDHEN and CDR2 is SYDVKM. The CDR3 length is 14 residues. The CDR3: CASSLTGNTGELFF. The CDR3 coding sequence is TGTGCCAGCAGTTTAACGGGAAACACCGGGGAGCTGTTTTTT.

The chain combines TRBV30 with TRBJ2-7; the D gene is possibly TRBD2 (5 bases). Trimming removed 2 bases at V and 2 bases at J, with 7 bases between. The CDR3 spans 12 residues. Per the germline V gene, CDR1 is GTSNPN and CDR2 is SVGIG (reference sequence). The CDR3 DNA reads TGTGCCTGGAGTAGCGGACCCTACGAGCAGTACTTC. Translation: CAWSSGPYEQYF.

The genes are TRBV2 and TRBJ2-1, with 7 bases identical to TRBD2. V lost 6 bases and J lost 3; bases outside the gene matches: 5. The CDR3 has 14 residues. Looked up from germline, CDR1 is SNHLY and CDR2 is FYNNEI. In DNA form, the CDR3 reads TGTGCCAGCAGCGAGCGGGACTTCTACAATGAGCAGTTCTTC. It yields the protein CASSERDFYNEQFF.

The chain joins TRBV28 to TRBJ2-7; TRBD2 matches at 10 bases. The junction had 14 bases not matched to a gene; V was cut back by 8 bases and J by 4 bases. This CDR3 has 16 amino acids. Germline-derived CDR1 and CDR2 are MDHEN and SYDVKM. The DNA for the CDR3 is TGTGCCAGCGGTTGGGTGAGCGGGAGGGCCGTTTACGAGCAGTACTTC. Protein product: CASGWVSGRAVYEQYF.